This T cell receptor (beta chain) was sequenced for a study of CD8 T cells in ankylosing spondylitis. MiXCR was run by TCRdb on the 5' RACE reads, yielding one entry per CDR3 protein. The table lists tens of thousands of distinct CDR3 sequences, about 9% of them singletons, with around 30% in the top ten. Study results and limitations: A TCR beta motif of several highly homologous variants appeared characteristic of ankylosing spondylitis blood.

About this clonotype: No antigen is known for it.

Trimming took 7 bases from V and 6 from J, leaving 12 bases between them. Germline CDR1 reads MNHEY; CDR2 reads SMNVEV (reference sequence). This CDR3 is 13 amino acids long. The chain uses TRBV27 and TRBJ2-2; D possibly corresponds to TRBD2 (5 bases). The receptor's source is a male donor with ankylosing spondylitis. The sample taken for sequencing was blood, either unsorted or a sorted T cell fraction (not recorded which). The CDR3: CASNSDFSGELFF. DNA for the CDR3: TGTGCCAGCAACTCGGACTTTTCCGGGGAGCTGTTTTTT.